This T cell receptor (beta chain) derives from a study of blood T cell repertoires in COVID-19. Whole-study context: Samples representing acute and convalescent COVID-19 were sourced from the United States, Italy and Spain. PBMCs, B-cell-depleted T cells, or T cells were the source of the cDNA or gDNA that made up the material.

Sequencing used immunoSEQ multiplex PCR; TCRdb keeps in-frame clones, though not all of them. Of 300,000 to 400,000 clones in the sample, about nine tenths were seen once. The study assigned cohorts using participant-reported clinical history. What the recovered Cohort 3 donors had was two negative PCRs, clearance, or symptom resolution. The V end was cut by 2 bases, the J end by 5 bases, with 18 bases between. The CDR3 runs to 16 residues. The V gene's germline CDR1 is MDHEN and CDR2 SYDVKM. This TCR derives from a man aged 60-69 years who had recovered from COVID-19. The sequenced material came from PBMCs or T cells enriched from blood (not recorded which). V and J are TRBV28 and TRBJ1-1; perhaps TRBD1 as D (6 bases). CDR3 sequence: CASSLPYSTGKTEAFF. CDR3 coding DNA: TGTGCCAGCAGTTTACCATACTCGACAGGAAAAACTGAAGCTTTCTTT.